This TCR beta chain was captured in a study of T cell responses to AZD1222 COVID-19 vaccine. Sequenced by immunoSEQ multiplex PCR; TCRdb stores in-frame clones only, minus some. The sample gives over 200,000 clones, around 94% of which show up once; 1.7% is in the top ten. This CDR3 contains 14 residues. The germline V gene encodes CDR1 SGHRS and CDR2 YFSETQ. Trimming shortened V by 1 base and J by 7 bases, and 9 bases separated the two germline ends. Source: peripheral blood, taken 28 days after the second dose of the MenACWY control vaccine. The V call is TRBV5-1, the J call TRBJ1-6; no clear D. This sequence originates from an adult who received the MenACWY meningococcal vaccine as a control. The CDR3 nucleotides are TGCGCCAGCAGCTTGAGTATCGGAAATTCACCCCTCCACTTT. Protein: CASSLSIGNSPLHF. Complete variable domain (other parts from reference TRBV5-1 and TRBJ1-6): KAGVTQTPRYLIKTRGQQVTLSCSPISGHRSVSWYQQTPGQGLQFLFEYFSETQRNKGNFPGRFSGRQFSNSRSEMNVSTLELGDSALYLCASSLSIGNSPLHFGNGTRLTVT.